Listed here are 28 T cell receptor beta chains from one sample, sequenced in a study of T cells after yellow fever vaccination. Via MiXCR, TCRdb re-called the 5' RACE reads, giving one row per CDR3 protein. The sample contains about 400,000 distinct CDR3 sequences, 6% to 8% of which appear only once. The sample was PBMCs, taken 5 days after the yellow fever booster vaccination. The receptors here all came from a man aged 25-40 years who received the YFV17D yellow fever vaccine.

This clonotype was counted only a few times. The chain recombines TRBV27 with TRBJ2-2; D is uncertain. The V end was cut by 3 bases, the J end by 6 bases, with 5 bases between. The CDR3 contains 12 residues. Germline lookup yields CDR1 MNHEY and CDR2 SMNVEV (reference sequence). CDR3 sequence reads: CASSFMAGELFF. The CDR3 bases are TGTGCCAGCAGTTTTATGGCCGGGGAGCTGTTTTTT.

The rearrangement uses TRBV24-1 and TRBJ2-1; D gene unclear. V lost 0 bases and J 6 bases, leaving 8 bases between the germline ends. The V gene's germline CDR1 is KGHDR and CDR2 SFDVKD. The CDR3 loop spans 14 amino acids. CDR3 sequence reads: CATSDLGGTNEQFF. The DNA of the CDR3 is TGTGCCACCAGTGATTTGGGTGGCACCAATGAGCAGTTCTTC.

This clonotype was picked up many times. The rearrangement links TRBV20-1 to TRBJ2-7; TRBD2 agrees at 11 bases. V shed 3 bases and J 4 bases; nucleotides not matched to a gene: 5. Germline V CDR1 and CDR2: DFQATT, SNEGSKA (reference sequence). This CDR3 region has 14 residues. The CDR3 DNA is TGCAGTGCTAGGGAACTAGCGGGAGCATACGAGCAGTACTTC. Residues: CSARELAGAYEQYF.

As for this clonotype: Its ends do not fully match the called genes, so a read error is possible. The chain has TRBV5-6 and TRBJ1-2; D is undetermined. CDR3 length: 13 residues. Germline V lookup: CDR1 SGHDT, CDR2 YYEEEE. This chain's CDR3 is CAISLGQNYGYTF. Written as DNA, the CDR3 is TGTGCCATCAGCCTCGGGCAGAACTATGGCTACACCTTC.

This clonotype was counted at least ten times. CDR3 amino acids: CATSRDLATHYEQFF. The CDR3 region has the DNA TGTGCCACCAGCAGAGACTTGGCCACGCACTATGAGCAGTTCTTC. The V gene is TRBV15, the J gene TRBJ2-1; no clear D. This CDR3 is 15 amino acids long. V lost 0 bases and J lost 8, with 14 bases in between. CDR1 is LNHNV and CDR2 is YYDKDF in the germline V gene (reference sequence).

This clonotype was detected a few times. The chain has TRBV20-1 and TRBJ2-1; 7 bases match TRBD2. From germline, CDR1 is DFQATT and CDR2 SNEGSKA (reference sequence). The CDR3 covers 16 residues. V lost 3 bases to trimming and J lost 0 bases; unmatched junction nucleotides: 8. The CDR3 reads CSARSSGGPSYNEQFF. CDR3 coding DNA: TGCAGTGCTAGGTCTAGCGGAGGCCCCTCCTACAATGAGCAGTTCTTC.

V gene TRBV18 combines with J gene TRBJ2-7; TRBD2 aligns across 11 bases. V lost 2 bases, J lost 3 bases, and 15 bases stayed unmatched. Germline CDR1 KGHSH, CDR2 LQKENI. The CDR3 consists of 19 residues. CDR3 amino acids: CASSPKGGTGTSGLYEQYF. CDR3 sequence (DNA): TGTGCCAGCTCACCAAAAGGGGGAACCGGGACTAGCGGCCTCTACGAGCAGTACTTC.

This clonotype has at least ten counts. J is TRBJ2-5 and V is TRBV7-2; no definite D call. V lost 4 bases to trimming and J lost 2 bases, with 17 bases between them. This CDR3 is 16 amino acids long. Germline V gene sequence: CDR1 SGHTA, CDR2 FQGNSA. CDR3 region: CASSSPENAKQETQYF. The CDR3 region has the DNA TGTGCCAGCAGCTCCCCGGAGAACGCGAAGCAAGAGACCCAGTACTTC.

This clonotype was recorded at least ten times. This chain links TRBV19 with TRBJ2-1, with a possible D match to TRBD2 (5 bases). V was shortened by 1 base and J by 6 bases, with 10 bases between the two germline ends. This CDR3 region has 14 residues. Per germline, CDR1 LNHDA and CDR2 SQIVND (reference sequence). The CDR3 is CASSIGLRLNEQFF. For the CDR3, the DNA is TGTGCCAGTAGTATAGGACTAAGGCTCAATGAGCAGTTCTTC.

The rearrangement uses TRBV20-1 and TRBJ2-7; the D gene is possibly TRBD2 (5 bases). V was shortened by 6 bases and J by 2 bases, with 17 bases between the two germline ends. Germline CDR1 and CDR2: DFQATT and SNEGSKA (reference sequence). The CDR3 is 14 amino acids. CDR3: CSAVEGITPYEQYF. The CDR3 coding sequence is TGCAGTGCCGTAGAGGGTATAACCCCCTACGAGCAGTACTTC.

This clonotype occurred a few times. The chain is built from TRBV27 and TRBJ2-5; D is possibly TRBD2 (6 bases). V was pared by 2 bases and J by 4 bases, with 20 bases between. The CDR3 runs 17 residues. Germline V lookup: CDR1 MNHEY, CDR2 SMNVEV (reference sequence). The CDR3 sequence: CASSLDPPEGSTETQYF. The DNA for the CDR3 is TGTGCCAGCAGTTTAGATCCCCCGGAGGGCTCGACAGAGACCCAGTACTTC.

The sample holds many counts of this clonotype. The rearrangement uses TRBV20-1 and TRBJ2-3; 9 bases map to TRBD2. CDR3 size: 13 residues. Unmatched junction bases numbered 5, after V lost 5 bases and J lost 5 bases. Germline values: CDR1 DFQATT, CDR2 SNEGSKA (reference sequence). The CDR3 protein is CSAPGLALDTQYF. DNA for the CDR3: TGCAGTGCTCCGGGACTAGCTCTAGATACGCAGTATTTT.

This clonotype has at least ten counts. The chain recombines TRBV29-1 with TRBJ1-4; no firm D call. The CDR3 covers 14 residues. Germline lookup yields CDR1 SQVTM and CDR2 ANQGSEA. The V end was cut by 7 bases, the J end by 7 bases, with 19 bases between. The CDR3 protein is CSALGSILGEKLFF. Written as DNA, the CDR3 is TGCAGCGCCCTGGGGAGCATCCTAGGTGAAAAACTGTTTTTT.

This clonotype was observed a handful of times. The gene calls are TRBV29-1 and TRBJ2-1, with D unresolved. Per germline, CDR1 SQVTM and CDR2 ANQGSEA. V was trimmed by 8 bases and J by 3 bases, leaving 8 bases between them. The CDR3 is made up of 11 amino acids. The CDR3 DNA reads as TGCAGCAGTGTCGGCTACAATGAGCAGTTCTTC. It translates to CSSVGYNEQFF.

The rearrangement uses TRBV2 and TRBJ2-3; 12 nucleotides align to TRBD2. V lost 8 bases, J lost 1 base, and 4 bases stayed unmatched. Per the germline V gene, CDR1 is SNHLY and CDR2 is FYNNEI. CDR3 size: 15 residues. The CDR3 nucleotides are TGTGCCAGCCCGGGACTAGCGGGCCGCACAGATACGCAGTATTTT. This sequence encodes CASPGLAGRTDTQYF. Supplemented by reference TRBV2 and TRBJ2-3, the full variable domain reads EPEVTQTPSHQVTQMGQEVILRCVPISNHLYFYWYRQILGQKVEFLVSFYNNEISEKSEIFDDQFSVERPDGSNFTLKIRSTKLEDSAMYFCASPGLAGRTDTQYFGPGTRLTVL.

The sample holds a few counts of this clonotype. This sequence joins TRBV12-3 or TRBV12-4 and TRBJ2-5; 8 nucleotides match TRBD2. The CDR3 spans 14 residues. Trimming removed 6 bases from V and 3 bases from J; junction bases left unmatched: 6. This CDR3 is CASRTGTSEETQYF. As DNA, the CDR3 is TGTGCCAGCAGGACCGGGACTAGTGAAGAGACCCAGTACTTC.

This clonotype was seen more than once but under ten times. The rearrangement links TRBV3-1 to TRBJ2-7; a possible D gene is TRBD1 (5 bases). There are 12 residues in the CDR3. V was pared by 4 bases and J by 7 bases, with 11 bases between. Germline loops: CDR1 LGHDT, CDR2 YNNKEL (reference sequence). The CDR3 spells CASSPGPGEQYF. Here the CDR3 DNA reads TGTGCCAGCAGCCCCGGACCAGGGGAGCAGTACTTC.

This clonotype has more than one count but fewer than ten. The chain employs TRBV20-1 and TRBJ2-3; no clear D gene. V was cut by 6 bases and J by 5 bases, with 12 bases left in between. This CDR3 region has 12 residues. The germline V gene has CDR1 DFQATT and CDR2 SNEGSKA (reference sequence). CDR3 region: CSAIQDGDTQYF. CDR3 coding DNA: TGCAGTGCCATTCAGGACGGAGATACGCAGTATTTT.

This clonotype was seen only a few times. The rearrangement links TRBV20-1 to TRBJ1-2, with D uncertain. The V end was cut by 7 bases, the J end by 6 bases, with 15 bases between. The CDR3 sequence is 12 residues long. CDR1 is DFQATT, CDR2 SNEGSKA, per germline (reference sequence). In DNA form, the CDR3 reads TGCAGTGGAGGGCAGTTAGCCGATGGCTACACCTTC. Translating gives CSGGQLADGYTF.

The chain links TRBV2 to TRBJ2-7, with TRBD2 identical over 11 bases. From germline, CDR1 is SNHLY and CDR2 FYNNEI. The CDR3 spans 14 residues. V dropped 8 bases and J dropped 3; count of bases not matched to a gene: 6. As DNA, the CDR3 is TGTGCCAGCGGAATCCTAGCGGGGGGCTACGAGCAGTACTTC. Its translation is CASGILAGGYEQYF.

The CDR3 nucleotides are TGTGCCAGCAGTTTATTCGGGACCCAGTACTTC. It encodes CASSLFGTQYF. The chain links TRBV27 to TRBJ2-5, with no clear D. The CDR3 is 11 residues long. V lost 1 base to trimming and J lost 7 bases, with 4 bases between them. Germline values: CDR1 MNHEY, CDR2 SMNVEV (reference sequence).

CDR3 protein: CASSVGWTENTEAFF. The CDR3 nucleotides are TGTGCCAGCAGCGTAGGATGGACTGAGAACACTGAAGCTTTCTTT. The chain combines TRBV9 with TRBJ1-1, with D unclear. The ends were cut back, 0 bases at V and 1 base at J, with 10 bases in the middle. Germline assignment: CDR1 SGDLS and CDR2 YYNGEE. The CDR3 spans 15 residues.

The chain links TRBV7-3 to TRBJ2-2; the D gene could be TRBD1 or TRBD2 (5 bases each). The CDR3 has 14 residues. The V and J ends lost 5 bases and 5 bases respectively, with 12 bases between them. CDR1 SGHTA and CDR2 FQGTGA come from the germline V gene. This CDR3 is CASSTEWGTGELFF. The CDR3 nucleotides are TGTGCCAGCAGCACGGAATGGGGGACCGGGGAGCTGTTTTTT. The whole variable domain, filled in from reference TRBV7-3 and TRBJ2-2, reads GAGVSQTPSNKVTEKGKYVELRCDPISGHTALYWYRQSLGQGPEFLIYFQGTGAADDSGLPNDRFFAVRPEGSVSTLKIQRTERGDSAVYLCASSTEWGTGELFFGEGSRLTVL.

This clonotype has ten or more counts. The chain recombines TRBV5-1 with TRBJ1-1, with D maybe TRBD1 (5 bases). The germline CDR1 and CDR2 sequences are SGHRS and YFSETQ. V was pared by 2 bases and J by 7 bases, with 9 bases between. This CDR3 comprises 12 residues. The CDR3 region has the DNA TGCGCCAGCAGCTTTACAGGAGGTGAAGCTTTCTTT. It encodes CASSFTGGEAFF.

V usage is TRBV4-3 and J usage is TRBJ2-1; unclear D gene. Germline-derived CDR1 and CDR2 are LGHNA and YSLEER. The CDR3 covers 15 residues. Trimming took 0 bases from V and 8 from J, leaving 14 bases between them. CDR3 loop: CASSQDTRTSDEQFF. The CDR3 region has the DNA TGCGCCAGCAGCCAAGATACAAGGACCTCGGATGAGCAGTTCTTC.

This clonotype appeared many times. The rearrangement joins TRBV7-9 to TRBJ2-1; 11 bases are a match to TRBD1. The germline V gene has CDR1 SEHNR and CDR2 FQNEAQ (reference sequence). With V trimmed by 8 bases and J by 0 bases, 3 bases remained unmatched. This CDR3 comprises 15 residues. The CDR3 DNA is TGTGCCAGCTTTGGGACAGGGGGCTCCTACAATGAGCAGTTCTTC. It specifies CASFGTGGSYNEQFF.

The chain is built from TRBV11-2 and TRBJ2-5; D remains ambiguous. Trimming left V 1 base short and J 4 bases short, with 13 bases between. The CDR3 extends over 15 amino acids. In germline, CDR1 is SGHAT, CDR2 FQNNGV. The CDR3 region is CASSLGGPVRETQYF. CDR3 DNA sequence: TGTGCCAGCAGCTTAGGTGGTCCGGTACGAGAGACCCAGTACTTC.

This clonotype showed up many times. The V and J genes are TRBV28 and TRBJ2-7, with TRBD1 identical over 11 bases. Unmatched junction bases numbered 6, after V lost 6 bases and J lost 5 bases. The CDR3 has 14 amino acids. Per the germline V gene, CDR1 is MDHEN and CDR2 is SYDVKM. CDR3 in DNA: TGTGCCAGCAGAAGGACAGGGGGCTATAACGAGCAGTACTTC. Encoded protein: CASRRTGGYNEQYF.